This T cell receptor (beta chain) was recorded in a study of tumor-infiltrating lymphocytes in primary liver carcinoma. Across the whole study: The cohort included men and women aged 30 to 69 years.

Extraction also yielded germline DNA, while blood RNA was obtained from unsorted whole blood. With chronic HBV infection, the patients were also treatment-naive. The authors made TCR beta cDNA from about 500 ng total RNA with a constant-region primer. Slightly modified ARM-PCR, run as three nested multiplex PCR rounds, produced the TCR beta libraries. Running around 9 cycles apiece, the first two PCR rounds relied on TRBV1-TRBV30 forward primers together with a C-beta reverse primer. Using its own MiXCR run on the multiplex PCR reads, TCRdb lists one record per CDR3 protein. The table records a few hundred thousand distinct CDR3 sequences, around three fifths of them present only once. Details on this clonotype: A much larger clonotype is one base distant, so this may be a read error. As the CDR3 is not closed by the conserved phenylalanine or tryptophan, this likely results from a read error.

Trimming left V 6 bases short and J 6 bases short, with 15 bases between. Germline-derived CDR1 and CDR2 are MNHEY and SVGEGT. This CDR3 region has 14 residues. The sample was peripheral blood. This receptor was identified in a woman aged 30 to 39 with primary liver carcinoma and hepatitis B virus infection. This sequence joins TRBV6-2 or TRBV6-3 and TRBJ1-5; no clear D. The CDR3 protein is CASSFTTRAQPQHS. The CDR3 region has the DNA TGTGCCAGCAGCTTCACGACAAGGGCTCAGCCCCAGCATTCT.